This TCR beta chain emerged from a study of OX40 agonist ivuxolimab in advanced cancers. In its sample, this clone was seen a few times. The junction had 7 bases not matched to a gene; V was cut back by 4 bases and J by 6 bases. The CDR3 loop spans 14 amino acids. CDR1 and CDR2 (germline): LNHNV, YYDKDF (reference sequence). Only in-frame clones appear in the TCRdb table, and some are missing; sequencing was by immunoSEQ multiplex PCR. Among some 66,000 clones listed, roughly four fifths were seen once. Specimen: CD4+ or CD8+ T cells sorted from blood, collected in a trial of the OX40 agonist ivuxolimab. This sequence was found in an adult with an advanced solid tumor such as melanoma, head and neck, liver or kidney cancer. The chain joins TRBV15 to TRBJ2-5, with TRBD1 identical over 8 bases. Here the CDR3 DNA reads TGTGCCACCAGCACGGACAGGGTTTCGCAGACCCAGTACTTC. This translates into CATSTDRVSQTQYF.